This T cell receptor (beta chain) came from a study of T cell clonality in common variable immunodeficiency. Germline values: CDR1 DFQATT, CDR2 SNEGSKA (reference sequence). Losses at the gene ends were 0 bases for V and 0 bases for J; bases not matched to a gene: 6. The CDR3 covers 18 residues. Study observations and caveats: CVID patient heterogeneity limited repertoire-clinical complication correlations.

The sample holds many counts of this clone. The antigen is not known. The CDR3 end is not reached by the read, which stops 3 residues before it; the germline J gene fills it in. Blood samples were heparinized, 5 to 8 ml per donor. Only in-frame clones appear in the TCRdb table, and some are missing; sequencing was by immunoSEQ multiplex PCR. The table lists 50,000 to 60,000 clones, with no singletons. The source material was peripheral blood mononuclear cells. The source is a person aged 18 to 75 in good health. The chain employs TRBV20-1 and TRBJ2-4; 12 bases fit TRBD2. CDR3 region: CSARESSGGDLAKNIQYF. The DNA read from the CDR3 is TGCAGTGCTAGAGAGTCTAGCGGGGGGGATCTAGCCAAAAACATT.